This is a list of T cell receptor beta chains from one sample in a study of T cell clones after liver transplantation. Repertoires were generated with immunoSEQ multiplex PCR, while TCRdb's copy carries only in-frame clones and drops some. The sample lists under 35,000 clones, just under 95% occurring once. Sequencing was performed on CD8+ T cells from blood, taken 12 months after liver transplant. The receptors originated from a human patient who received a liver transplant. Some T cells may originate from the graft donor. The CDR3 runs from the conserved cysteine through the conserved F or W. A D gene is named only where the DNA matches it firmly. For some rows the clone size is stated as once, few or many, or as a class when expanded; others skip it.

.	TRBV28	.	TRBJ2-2	TGTGCCAGCAGTTCGGGACAGAACACCGGGGAGCTGTTTTTT	CASSSGQNTGELFF
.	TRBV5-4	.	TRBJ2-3	TGTGCCAGCAGGTCCCTTCACCCCCGCACAGATACGCAGTATTTT	CASRSLHPRTDTQYF
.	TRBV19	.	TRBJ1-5	TGTGCCAGTCGTGACTTCATGGGGGCGGGCAATCAGCCCCAGCATTTT	CASRDFMGAGNQPQHF
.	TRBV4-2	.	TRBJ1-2	TGTGCCAGCAGCTCCAGTGACTTGTATGGCTACACCTTC	CASSSSDLYGYTF
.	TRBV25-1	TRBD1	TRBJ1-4	TGTGCCAGCAGTGAAGGACAGGGGAGCGAAAAACTGTTTTTT	CASSEGQGSEKLFF
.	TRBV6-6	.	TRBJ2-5	TGTGCCAGCAGTCTGGCAGGTCTCGAGGAGACCCAGTACTTC	CASSLAGLEETQYF
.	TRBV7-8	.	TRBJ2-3	TGTGCCAGCAGCCCCAGAGGAGGACAAACTAGCACAGATACGCAGTATTTT	CASSPRGGQTSTDTQYF
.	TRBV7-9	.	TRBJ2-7	TGTGCCAGCAGCTTGACTAGCTACGAGCAGTACTTC	CASSLTSYEQYF
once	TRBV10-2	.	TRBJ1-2	TGCGCCAGCAGTGAAGGCAGCACCTATGGCTACACCTTC	CASSEGSTYGYTF
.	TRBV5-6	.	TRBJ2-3	TGTGCCAGCAGCATCTCAGGGTCAGATACGCAGTATTTT	CASSISGSDTQYF